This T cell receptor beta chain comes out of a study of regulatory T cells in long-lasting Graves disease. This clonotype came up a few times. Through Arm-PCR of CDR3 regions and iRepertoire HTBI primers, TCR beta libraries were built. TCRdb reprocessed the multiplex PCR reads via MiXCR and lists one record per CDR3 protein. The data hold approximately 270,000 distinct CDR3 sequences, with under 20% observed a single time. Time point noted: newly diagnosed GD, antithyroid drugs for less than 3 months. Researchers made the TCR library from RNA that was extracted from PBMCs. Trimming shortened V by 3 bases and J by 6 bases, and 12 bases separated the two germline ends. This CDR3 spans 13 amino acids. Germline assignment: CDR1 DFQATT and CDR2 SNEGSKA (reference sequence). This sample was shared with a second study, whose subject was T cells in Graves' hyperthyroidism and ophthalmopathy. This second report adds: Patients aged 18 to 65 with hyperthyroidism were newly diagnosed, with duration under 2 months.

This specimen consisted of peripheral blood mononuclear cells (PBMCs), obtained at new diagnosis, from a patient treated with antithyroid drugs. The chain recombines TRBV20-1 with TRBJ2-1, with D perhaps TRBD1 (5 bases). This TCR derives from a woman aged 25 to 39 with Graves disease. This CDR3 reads CSASDRHSNEQFF. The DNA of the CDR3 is TGCAGTGCTAGTGACAGACACTCCAATGAGCAGTTCTTC.